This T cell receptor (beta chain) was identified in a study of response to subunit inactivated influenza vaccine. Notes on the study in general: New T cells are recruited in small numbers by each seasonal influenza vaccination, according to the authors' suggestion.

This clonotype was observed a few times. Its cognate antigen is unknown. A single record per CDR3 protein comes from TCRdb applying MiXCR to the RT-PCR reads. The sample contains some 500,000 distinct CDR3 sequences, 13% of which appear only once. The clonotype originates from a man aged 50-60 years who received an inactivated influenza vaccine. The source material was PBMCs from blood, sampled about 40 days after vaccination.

The CDR3 is CSVEDQWREQYF. Written as DNA, the CDR3 is TGCAGCGTTGAAGATCAATGGCGCGAGCAGTACTTC. The chain has TRBV29-1 and TRBJ2-7; D remains ambiguous. Per germline, CDR1 SQVTM and CDR2 ANQGSEA. The length of the CDR3 is 12 residues. V was pared by 0 bases and J by 6 bases, with 9 bases between.